Here is one T cell receptor (beta chain) with its context. Its antigen remains undetermined. No per-base quality is available; no much larger clone lies one base away. The source of the sample is a study of CD8+ T cells in alopecia areata listed by TCRdb under 2018. For the wider study: The treated patients, all with moderate-to-severe alopecia areata, were enrolled in an open-label pilot trial of oral tofacitinib given at 5 to 10 mg twice daily. Scalp clonality was compared among normal scalp (n=4), patchy alopecia areata scalp (n=8), and alopecia totalis/universalis scalp (n=8). TCRbeta CDR3 regions were amplified by immunoSEQ multiplex PCR with 35 Vbeta forward and 13 Jbeta reverse primers. The study used high-throughput TCRbeta sequencing to examine T cell clonal expansion in alopecia areata, in both the C3H/HeJ mouse model and human patients. Human TCRbeta sequencing covered scalp tissue and sorted CD4+ and CD8+ peripheral blood T cells from patchy and totalis/universalis alopecia areata patients and healthy controls. Disease severity in treated patients was measured with the SALT score, which quantifies the percentage of affected scalp surface area. Patients on tofacitinib were biopsied at baseline and after 4 and 24 weeks of treatment, and several of the patients also had a later scalp biopsy. RNA came from the PAXgene miRNA kit for fixed scalp, the miRNeasy kit for PBMCs, and the RNeasy kit for mouse skin. Patients received tofacitinib for 6 to 18 months and were then followed off drug for 6 months to check for delayed response and recurrence. Results the study describes overall, beyond this receptor: Compared with normal scalp, lesional scalp, particularly in alopecia totalis/universalis, had higher clonality and more expanded CD8+ clones, which suggests antigenic drive. Tofacitinib significantly lowered scalp clonality and the number of expanded CD8+ clones among the top 100 scalp clones. Shared TCR sequences between patients were less evident than in mice, which may be partly attributable to HLA diversity in the patient population. Scalp TCR repertoire analysis is complicated because resident alphabeta T cells in normal human skin are also sequenced, whereas mouse skin is dominated by gammadelta T cells. During tofacitinib treatment, many expanded lesional clones remained in scalp and blood, and this persistence may partly explain relapse after treatment is stopped. Because the treated cohort was small and had only one nonresponder, larger studies are needed to examine links between baseline CD8+ expansion and response.

The CDR3 runs 14 residues from the cysteine to the phenylalanine. The read is trimmed to its CDR3 DNA, 42 bases read in frame from base 1. The germline V gene supplies CDR1 KGHSH and CDR2 LQKENI. The V end loses 1 base and the J end loses 3 bases, and a stretch of 9 bases separates them. The time point label on this specimen signifies: about 25 weeks on oral tofacitinib. This specimen's treatment or condition label, per the study, means: oral pan-JAK inhibitor, 5-10 mg twice daily. Lesional scalp punch biopsies and peripheral blood were collected from alopecia areata patients. PBMCs were isolated by density centrifugation and stained for CD3, CD4 and CD8, and CD4+ and CD8+ T cells were sorted on a FACSAria. Libraries were constructed by the immunoSEQ multiplex PCR assay. For TCR sequencing, RNA was extracted from every sample and reverse transcribed into cDNA to serve as template. SuperScript III was used for first-strand cDNA synthesis, primed with a 2:1 mix of oligo-dT and random hexamers. Amplification bias was assessed with a synthetic immune receptor repertoire, and residual bias was removed computationally. On the study's bioinformatics: After raw reads were preprocessed to remove errors, the CDR3 was defined following IMGT conventions as running from the conserved cysteine to phenylalanine. Clonality was computed as 1 minus the Shannon entropy, with the entropy normalized by log2 of the number of productive unique TCRs. Whether scalp clones were CD4 or CD8 was inferred by matching scalp TCRbeta sequences against CD4 and CD8 repertoires sorted from blood. The immuneACCESS repertoire file appears here via TCRdb, limited to in-frame rearrangements. These files lack a portion of the clones; in checked studies, under half of the deficit traces to unresolved V genes, and the cause of the others is not known. The V and J calls and clone size were taken over from that table, and D and trimming were inferred from the DNA. The sample profile shows under 200,000 clones; 60% of them were found once. More than 13% of the sample is in the top ten clones.

The input for sequencing was CD4+ T cells sorted from blood, taken at week 24, from a patient treated with tofacitinib. This receptor was identified in a human donor with alopecia areata. The chain is assembled from TRBV18 and TRBJ1-1; the best D guess is TRBD1, with 5 bases matching. The CDR3 reads CASSPRGKDTEAFF. Read as DNA, the sequence is TGTGCCAGCTCACCACGGGGGAAGGACACTGAAGCTTTCTTT.